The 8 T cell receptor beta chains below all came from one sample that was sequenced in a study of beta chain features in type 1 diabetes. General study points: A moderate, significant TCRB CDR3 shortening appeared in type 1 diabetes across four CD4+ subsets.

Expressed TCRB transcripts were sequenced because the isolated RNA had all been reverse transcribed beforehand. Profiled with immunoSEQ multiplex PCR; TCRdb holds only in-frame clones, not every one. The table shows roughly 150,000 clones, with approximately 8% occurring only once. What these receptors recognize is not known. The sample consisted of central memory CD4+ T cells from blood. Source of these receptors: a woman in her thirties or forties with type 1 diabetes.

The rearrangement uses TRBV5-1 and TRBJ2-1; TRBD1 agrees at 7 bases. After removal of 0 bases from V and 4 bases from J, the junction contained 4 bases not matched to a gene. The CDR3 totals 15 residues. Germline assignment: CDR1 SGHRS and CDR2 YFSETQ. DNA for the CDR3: TGCGCCAGCAGCTTGGGGGACAGTAATTACAATGAGCAGTTCTTC. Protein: CASSLGDSNYNEQFF.

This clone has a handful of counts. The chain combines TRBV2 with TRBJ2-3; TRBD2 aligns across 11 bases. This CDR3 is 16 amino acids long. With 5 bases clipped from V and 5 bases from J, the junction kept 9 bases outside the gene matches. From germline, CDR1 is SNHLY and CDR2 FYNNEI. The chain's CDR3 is CASSLRTSGQGDTQYF. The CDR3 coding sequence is TGTGCCAGCAGTCTTCGGACTAGCGGGCAAGGAGATACGCAGTATTTT.

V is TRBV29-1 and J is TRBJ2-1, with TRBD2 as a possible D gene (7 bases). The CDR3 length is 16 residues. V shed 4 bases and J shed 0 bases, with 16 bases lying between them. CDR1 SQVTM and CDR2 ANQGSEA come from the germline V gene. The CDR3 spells CSVVPRGGGSYNEQFF. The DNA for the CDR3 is TGCAGCGTTGTCCCCAGGGGCGGGGGCTCCTACAATGAGCAGTTCTTC.

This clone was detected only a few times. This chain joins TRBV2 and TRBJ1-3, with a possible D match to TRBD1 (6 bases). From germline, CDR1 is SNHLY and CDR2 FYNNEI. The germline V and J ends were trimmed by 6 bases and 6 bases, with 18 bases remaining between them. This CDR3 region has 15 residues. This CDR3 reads CASSSQQGSLNTIYF. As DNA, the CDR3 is TGTGCCAGCAGCAGTCAACAGGGCTCCTTAAACACCATATATTTT.

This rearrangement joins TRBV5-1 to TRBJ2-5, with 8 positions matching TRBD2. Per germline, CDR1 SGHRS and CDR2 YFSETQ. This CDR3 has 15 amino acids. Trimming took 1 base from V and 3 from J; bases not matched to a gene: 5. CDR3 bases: TGCGCCAGCAGCTTGACGGGACTAGAAAAAGAGACCCAGTACTTC. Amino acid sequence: CASSLTGLEKETQYF.

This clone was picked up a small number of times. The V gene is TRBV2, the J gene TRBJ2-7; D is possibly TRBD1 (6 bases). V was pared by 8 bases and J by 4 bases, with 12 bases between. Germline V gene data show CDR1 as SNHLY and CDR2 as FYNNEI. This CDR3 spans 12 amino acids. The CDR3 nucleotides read TGTGCCAGCTCCAGAGGGGGTTACGAGCAGTACTTC. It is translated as CASSRGGYEQYF.

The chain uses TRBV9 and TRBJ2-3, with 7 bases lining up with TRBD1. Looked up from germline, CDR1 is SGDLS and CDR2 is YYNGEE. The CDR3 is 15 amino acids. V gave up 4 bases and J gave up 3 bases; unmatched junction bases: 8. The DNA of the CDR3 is TGTGCCAGCAGCATTAGACAGGGCTTTACAGATACGCAGTATTTT. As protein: CASSIRQGFTDTQYF.

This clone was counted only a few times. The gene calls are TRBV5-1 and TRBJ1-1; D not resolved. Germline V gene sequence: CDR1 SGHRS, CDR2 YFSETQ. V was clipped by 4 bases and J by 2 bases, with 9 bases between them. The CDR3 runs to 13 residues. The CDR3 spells CASSPHSNTEAFF. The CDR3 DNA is TGCGCCAGCAGCCCCCACAGCAACACTGAAGCTTTCTTT.